What follows are 24 T cell receptor beta chains derived from one specimen sequenced in a study of Tregs in tolerant kidney transplant recipients. The assay was immunoSEQ multiplex PCR, and TCRdb's table has in-frame clones only and misses some. The table shows about 64,000 clones, with about 87% occurring only once. Mixed chimerism was transient after nonmyeloablative marrow transplants from related graft donors. Material: CD4+ T cells from blood (PBMCs), obtained 6 months after the transplant. All receptors derive from a human patient who received a combined kidney and bone marrow transplant. The T cells may partly be graft donor cells.

This clone occurred once. This chain uses TRBV30 with TRBJ1-1; D is unclear. The V end was cut by 0 bases, the J end by 1 base, with 6 bases between. This CDR3 is built from 13 residues. The V gene's germline CDR1 is GTSNPN and CDR2 SVGIG (reference sequence). The DNA for the CDR3 is TGTGCCTGGAGTGTTTCGCGGAACACTGAAGCTTTCTTT. Translation: CAWSVSRNTEAFF.

This rearrangement joins TRBV19 to TRBJ1-5, with TRBD1 matching over 8 bases. The junction had 4 bases not matched to a gene; V was cut back by 4 bases and J by 2 bases. Germline V lookup: CDR1 LNHDA, CDR2 SQIVND (reference sequence). This CDR3 has 15 residues. CDR3 sequence (DNA): TGTGCCAGTAGTAGGACAGGGAAGGGCAATCAGCCCCAGCATTTT. Protein product: CASSRTGKGNQPQHF.

The V call is TRBV11-2, the J call TRBJ2-7; 9 nucleotides agree with TRBD1. V lost 4 bases and J lost 3; bases outside the gene matches: 7. Germline CDR1 and CDR2: SGHAT and FQNNGV. The CDR3 totals 15 residues. Written as DNA, the CDR3 is TGTGCCAGCAGCTGGGGGACAGGGCTAGTCTACGAGCAGTACTTC. Translation gives CASSWGTGLVYEQYF.

The chain carries TRBV28 and TRBJ2-7; 15 bases fit TRBD2. V gave up 5 bases and J gave up 4 bases; unmatched junction bases: 3. This CDR3 contains 15 residues. Germline assignment: CDR1 MDHEN and CDR2 SYDVKM. This chain's CDR3 is CASSGLAGGPYEQYF. CDR3 nucleotides: TGTGCCAGCAGTGGACTAGCGGGGGGGCCATACGAGCAGTACTTC.

The chain recombines TRBV30 with TRBJ1-2, with 12 positions matching TRBD1. CDR1 is GTSNPN, CDR2 SVGIG, per germline (reference sequence). The V segment lost 7 bases and the J segment 9 bases; nucleotides outside the gene matches: 6. CDR3 length equals 12 residues. The CDR3 sequence: CAFGTGGLSYTF. CDR3 bases: TGTGCCTTCGGGACAGGGGGCTTAAGCTACACCTTC.

As concerns this clone: Relative to the germline gene, one junction end is altered; a read error may explain this. The same CDR3 arises from other DNA sequences in this sample as well. V and J are TRBV5-4 and TRBJ1-6, with TRBD1 identical over 8 bases. The CDR3 is made up of 15 amino acids. CDR1 and CDR2 from the germline V gene are SGHNT and YYREEE (reference sequence). CDR3 nucleotide sequence: TGTGCCAGCAGCACGAGGGACAGGTATAATTCCCCCCTCCACTTT. This sequence encodes CASSTRDRYNSPLHF. Looking up the rest from reference TRBV5-4 and TRBJ1-6 gives the full variable domain: ETGVTQSPTHLIKTRGQQVTLRCSSQSGHNTVSWYQQALGQGPQFIFQYYREEENGRGNFPPRFSGLQFPNYSSELNVNALELDDSALYLCASSTRDRYNSPLHFGNGTRLTVT.

The chain combines TRBV19 with TRBJ2-3; D is perhaps TRBD1 (5 bases). With 5 bases removed from V and 2 bases from J, the gap between germline ends came to 11 bases. Looked up from germline, CDR1 is LNHDA and CDR2 is SQIVND (reference sequence). The CDR3 totals 14 residues. The CDR3 DNA sequence: TGTGCCAGTAGTGTAGCAGGGCTCACAGATACGCAGTATTTT. Amino acids: CASSVAGLTDTQYF.

In its sample, this clone was seen once. J is TRBJ1-2 and V is TRBV19; D is possibly TRBD1 (5 bases). This CDR3 spans 16 amino acids. The V end was cut by 1 base, the J end by 0 bases, with 12 bases between. Germline V gives CDR1 LNHDA, CDR2 SQIVND (reference sequence). CDR3: CASSIGGTRANYGYTF. DNA for the CDR3: TGTGCCAGTAGTATAGGGGGCACCAGAGCTAACTATGGCTACACCTTC.

This chain uses TRBV7-6 with TRBJ2-3, with a possible D match to TRBD2 (5 bases). Germline assignment: CDR1 SGHVS and CDR2 FNYEAQ. Trimming left V 5 bases short and J 3 bases short, with 15 bases between. The CDR3 runs 15 residues. In DNA, the CDR3 is TGTGCCAGCAGCCTCGGGGTAGCGAAGACAGATACGCAGTATTTT. Its translation: CASSLGVAKTDTQYF.

The CDR3 DNA follows: TGTGCCAGCTCATCGGTCGGACAGGGGGGCTTTCGAGGCTACACCTTC. This codes for CASSSVGQGGFRGYTF. The chain links TRBV18 to TRBJ1-2; the match to TRBD1 covers 10 bases. CDR3 length: 16 residues. CDR1 and CDR2 (germline): KGHSH, LQKENI. The V and J ends lost 5 bases and 8 bases, in that order; junction bases with no gene match: 14.

A single count supports this clone. The J gene is TRBJ2-7, the V gene TRBV9; the match to TRBD2 covers 8 bases. Germline V gives CDR1 SGDLS, CDR2 YYNGEE. This CDR3 has 16 residues. Trimming took 0 bases from V and 1 from J; bases not matched to a gene: 6. The CDR3 sequence: CASSVVPVAGSYEQYF. The DNA of the CDR3 is TGTGCCAGCAGCGTAGTGCCTGTAGCGGGATCCTACGAGCAGTACTTC.

Only a few counts were recorded for this clone. The chain recombines TRBV5-1 with TRBJ2-3, with D uncertain. The CDR3 is 14 amino acids. Germline V gene lookup returns CDR1 SGHRS and CDR2 YFSETQ. V lost 7 bases to trimming and J lost 2 bases, with 14 bases between them. CDR3 protein: CASGPAKPTDTQYF. CDR3 bases: TGCGCCAGCGGGCCCGCCAAACCCACAGATACGCAGTATTTT.

The chain recombines TRBV11-3 with TRBJ2-7, with D unclear. V shed 1 base and J shed 0 bases, with 7 bases lying between them. Germline values: CDR1 SGHNT, CDR2 YENEEA. The CDR3 spans 14 residues. CDR3 loop: CASSLGLSSYEQYF. The CDR3 nucleotides read TGTGCCAGCAGCTTAGGATTGAGCTCCTACGAGCAGTACTTC.

The chain is built from TRBV4-2 and TRBJ2-7, with a tentative D call TRBD1 (5 bases). The germline CDR1 and CDR2 sequences are LGHNA and YNFKEQ. The CDR3 covers 15 residues. V lost 3 bases and J lost 3, with 15 bases in between. DNA for the CDR3: TGTGCCAGCAGCCAGGGCGAGACAGAATTCTACGAGCAGTACTTC. Residues: CASSQGETEFYEQYF.

The genes are TRBV9 and TRBJ2-3; 9 bases are a match to TRBD2. Losses at the gene ends were 4 bases for V and 2 bases for J; bases not matched to a gene: 5. Germline lookup yields CDR1 SGDLS and CDR2 YYNGEE. The CDR3 sequence is 15 residues long. The CDR3 DNA sequence: TGTGCCAGCAGCCCCCGACTAGCGGCCACAGATACGCAGTATTTT. The encoded protein is CASSPRLAATDTQYF.

J is TRBJ1-2 and V is TRBV29-1; D is unclear. V was clipped by 6 bases and J by 0 bases, with 17 bases between them. The CDR3 has 15 residues. Germline CDR1 reads SQVTM; CDR2 reads ANQGSEA. CDR3 nucleotide sequence: TGCAGCGTCGCCCGGGGTAGAGATACTAACTATGGCTACACCTTC. Translation: CSVARGRDTNYGYTF.

V is TRBV5-1 and J is TRBJ2-7; TRBD2 matches 8 bases. V lost 1 base to trimming and J lost 3 bases; unmatched junction nucleotides: 6. This CDR3 spans 15 amino acids. The germline V gene has CDR1 SGHRS and CDR2 YFSETQ. The CDR3 sequence is CASSLSSSGYYEQYF. The DNA for the CDR3 is TGCGCCAGCAGCTTGAGTTCTAGCGGGTACTACGAGCAGTACTTC. Together with reference TRBV5-1 and TRBJ2-7, the CDR3 gives the full variable domain: KAGVTQTPRYLIKTRGQQVTLSCSPISGHRSVSWYQQTPGQGLQFLFEYFSETQRNKGNFPGRFSGRQFSNSRSEMNVSTLELGDSALYLCASSLSSSGYYEQYFGPGTRLTVT.

The rearrangement links TRBV5-1 to TRBJ2-2, with D possibly matching TRBD2 (5 bases). The CDR3 contains 15 residues. Trimming removed 4 bases at V and 0 bases at J, with 10 bases between. The germline gives CDR1 SGHRS, CDR2 YFSETQ. CDR3 residues: CASSLRGTNTGELFF. In DNA form, the CDR3 reads TGCGCCAGCAGCCTACGGGGAACGAACACCGGGGAGCTGTTTTTT.

V is TRBV7-3 and J is TRBJ2-1, with D perhaps TRBD2 (6 bases). This CDR3 is built from 15 residues. Germline CDR1 SGHTA, CDR2 FQGTGA. Trimming took off 5 bases at V and 8 bases at J, with 19 bases between the two ends. CDR3 in DNA: TGTGCCAGCAGCCCAATGGGGGTGGCGGGATATGAGCAGTTCTTC. Its translation: CASSPMGVAGYEQFF.

The chain couples TRBV5-1 to TRBJ2-4; 7 nucleotides line up with TRBD2. The CDR3 loop spans 15 amino acids. Per the germline V gene, CDR1 is SGHRS and CDR2 is YFSETQ. Trimming removed 0 bases from V and 6 bases from J; junction bases left unmatched: 6. CDR3 in DNA: TGCGCCAGCAGCTTGGCTGGGGGGGGAGGAAACATTCAGTACTTC. Its protein is CASSLAGGGGNIQYF.

This chain joins TRBV11-2 and TRBJ1-6; perhaps TRBD1 as D (6 bases). The ends were cut back, 4 bases at V and 9 bases at J, with 22 bases in the middle. The CDR3 is made up of 17 amino acids. The germline V gene has CDR1 SGHAT and CDR2 FQNNGV. CDR3 loop: CASSSGGAGGRFSPLHF. Here the CDR3 DNA reads TGTGCCAGCAGCTCCGGGGGGGCTGGGGGGCGCTTTTCACCCCTCCACTTT.

This chain connects TRBV9 to TRBJ2-6; maybe TRBD1 (6 bases). V was shortened by 1 base and J by 3 bases, with 8 bases between the two germline ends. In germline, CDR1 is SGDLS, CDR2 YYNGEE. This CDR3 has 15 amino acids. The CDR3 loop reads CASSVTGFGANVLTF. The CDR3 DNA reads as TGTGCCAGCAGCGTAACAGGGTTTGGGGCCAACGTCCTGACTTTC.

The chain couples TRBV5-8 to TRBJ2-1, with 7 bases identical to TRBD1. Per the germline V gene, CDR1 is SGHTS and CDR2 is YDEGEE. The CDR3 consists of 13 residues. V shed 2 bases, J shed 10 bases, and the junction held 6 bases outside the gene matches. CDR3 sequence: CASSFLTGREQFF. In DNA, the CDR3 is TGTGCCAGCAGCTTTTTGACAGGGCGGGAGCAGTTCTTC.

This chain uses TRBV9 with TRBJ2-7; maybe TRBD2 (5 bases). This CDR3 has 14 amino acids. The germline gives CDR1 SGDLS, CDR2 YYNGEE. V was cut by 0 bases and J by 0 bases, with 7 bases left in between. The CDR3 nucleotides are TGTGCCAGCAGCGTAGGAGGGCACTCCTACGAGCAGTACTTC. Translation gives CASSVGGHSYEQYF.